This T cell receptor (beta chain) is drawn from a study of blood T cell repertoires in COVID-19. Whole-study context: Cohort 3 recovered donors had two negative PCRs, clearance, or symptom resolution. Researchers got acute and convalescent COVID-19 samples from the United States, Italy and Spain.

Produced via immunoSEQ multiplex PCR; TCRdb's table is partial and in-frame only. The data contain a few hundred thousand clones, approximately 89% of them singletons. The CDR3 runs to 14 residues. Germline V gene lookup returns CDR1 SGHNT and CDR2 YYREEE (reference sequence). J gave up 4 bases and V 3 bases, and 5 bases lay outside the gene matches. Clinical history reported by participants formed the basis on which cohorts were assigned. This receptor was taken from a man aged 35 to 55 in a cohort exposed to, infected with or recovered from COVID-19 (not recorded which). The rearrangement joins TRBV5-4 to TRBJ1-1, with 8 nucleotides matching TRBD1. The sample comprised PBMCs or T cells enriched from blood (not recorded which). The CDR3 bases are TGTGCCAGCAGCTACAGGACAGGGAGCACTGAAGCTTTCTTT. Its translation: CASSYRTGSTEAFF.